The present T cell receptor beta chain was sequenced within a study of cytomegalovirus exposure and HLA in healthy donors. Regarding this clone: As yet, its antigen is unknown.

V shed 9 bases and J shed 3 bases, with 14 bases lying between them. Germline V gene sequence: CDR1 ENHRY, CDR2 SYGVKD. CDR3 length: 13 amino acids. Study outcomes and limitations: Available immune exposure information covered CMV serostatus only.

PCR employed 60 Vbeta and 13 Jbeta primers. Sequenced by immunoSEQ multiplex PCR; TCRdb stores in-frame clones only, minus some. The data contain around 300,000 clones, 65% to 85% of them singletons. This receptor was taken from a female donor in good health and CMV-seronegative. The chain is built from TRBV10-3 and TRBJ1-1; weak D call: TRBD1 (5 bases). Material: PBMCs. The CDR3 region is CAIAQGADTEAFF. As DNA, the CDR3 is TGTGCCATAGCTCAAGGGGCTGACACTGAAGCTTTCTTT.